These 24 T cell receptor beta chains were sequenced from one sample in a study of blood T cell repertoires in COVID-19. The data were produced by immunoSEQ multiplex PCR, yet TCRdb's version contains in-frame clones alone and is incomplete. Of some 220,000 clones in the sample, 80% to 85% were seen once. The sequenced sample consisted of peripheral blood. The receptors were sampled from a woman in her 70s with COVID-19, enrolled during active disease.

This chain uses TRBV5-1 with TRBJ1-4; 7 nucleotides match TRBD1. The length of the CDR3 is 15 residues. The V and J ends lost 4 bases and 2 bases, in that order; junction bases with no gene match: 5. Germline CDR1 and CDR2: SGHRS and YFSETQ. CDR3 DNA: TGCGCCAGCAGCCCCCCGACAGGGACTAATGAAAAACTGTTTTTT. It encodes CASSPPTGTNEKLFF.

The rearrangement joins TRBV27 to TRBJ1-2; the D gene is possibly TRBD1 (5 bases). The ends were cut back, 4 bases at V and 4 bases at J, with 16 bases in the middle. Germline lookup yields CDR1 MNHEY and CDR2 SMNVEV (reference sequence). This CDR3 is built from 15 residues. The CDR3 DNA is TGTGCCAGCAGTTCCCCCCAGTGGGGGGTCTATGGCTACACCTTC. Translation: CASSSPQWGVYGYTF.

The chain has TRBV5-6 and TRBJ1-5; a weak D match, TRBD1 (6 bases). Between the trimmed V and J ends, which lost 0 bases and 7 bases, there was a span of 8 bases. The CDR3 is 13 residues long. Germline V CDR1 and CDR2: SGHDT, YYEEEE. CDR3 nucleotide sequence: TGTGCCAGCAGCTTGGACAGGGCCCAGCCCCAGCATTTT. This sequence encodes CASSLDRAQPQHF.

The genes are TRBV19 and TRBJ2-1; 11 bases align to TRBD2. Germline-derived CDR1 and CDR2 are LNHDA and SQIVND (reference sequence). With 7 bases clipped from V and 5 bases from J, the junction kept 1 base outside the gene matches. The CDR3 extends over 13 amino acids. This CDR3 is CASKGLADNEQFF. The DNA for the CDR3 is TGTGCCAGTAAGGGACTAGCGGACAATGAGCAGTTCTTC. Drawing the rest from reference TRBV19 and TRBJ2-1, the complete variable domain is DGGITQSPKYLFRKEGQNVTLSCEQNLNHDAMYWYRQDPGQGLRLIYYSQIVNDFQKGDIAEGYSVSREKKESFPLTVTSAQKNPTAFYLCASKGLADNEQFFGPGTRLTVL.

This clone was observed at least ten times. V usage is TRBV9 and J usage is TRBJ1-2; tentatively, D is TRBD1 (5 bases). CDR1 and CDR2 (germline): SGDLS, YYNGEE. Trimming removed 3 bases from V and 2 bases from J, with 14 bases in between. The CDR3 runs 15 residues. In nucleotides, the CDR3 is TGTGCCAGCAGCGGCCAGGGCCAATTAAACTATGGCTACACCTTC. It translates to CASSGQGQLNYGYTF.

The gene calls are TRBV28 and TRBJ2-7, with TRBD1 identical over 7 bases. Germline loops: CDR1 MDHEN, CDR2 SYDVKM. The CDR3 has 15 residues. V lost 6 bases to trimming and J lost 3 bases; unmatched junction nucleotides: 11. The CDR3 DNA reads as TGTGCCAGCAGAGAAGGGGGCGACTATAACTACGAGCAGTACTTC. Translation: CASREGGDYNYEQYF.

CDR3 protein: CASSSAGGGNTIYF. CDR3 nucleotides: TGTGCCAGCAGTTCAGCGGGAGGTGGAAACACCATATATTTT. This rearrangement joins TRBV6-6 to TRBJ1-3, with unresolved D. Germline V CDR1 and CDR2: MNHNY, SVGAGI (reference sequence). V was pared by 4 bases and J by 3 bases, with 10 bases between. CDR3 length: 14 amino acids.

The rearrangement links TRBV4-3 to TRBJ1-6, with TRBD1 as a possible D gene (6 bases). With 3 bases removed from V and 11 bases from J, the gap between germline ends came to 17 bases. This CDR3 spans 15 amino acids. The V gene's germline CDR1 is LGHNA and CDR2 YSLEER. For the CDR3, the DNA is TGCGCCAGCAGCCAGCACCGGGACACGAAGACACCCCTCCACTTT. It specifies CASSQHRDTKTPLHF.

CDR3 region: CAISEGFRTGGTGELFF. CDR3 nucleotides: TGTGCCATCAGTGAGGGTTTCAGGACAGGGGGAACCGGGGAGCTGTTTTTT. This chain joins TRBV10-3 and TRBJ2-2, with 10 bases matching TRBD1. With 2 bases clipped from V and 5 bases from J, the junction kept 8 bases outside the gene matches. The CDR3 totals 17 residues. From germline, CDR1 is ENHRY and CDR2 SYGVKD.

The chain is built from TRBV10-3 and TRBJ2-1; TRBD1 matches 7 bases. The ends lost 5 bases at V and 8 bases at J; junction bases unmatched: 9. The CDR3 is 14 amino acids. The V gene's germline CDR1 is ENHRY and CDR2 SYGVKD. The CDR3 reads CAISLRQGLHEQFF. CDR3 in DNA: TGTGCCATCAGTTTGAGACAGGGTTTACATGAGCAGTTCTTC.

The chain carries TRBV28 and TRBJ2-3, with 7 bases matching TRBD1. J gave up 0 bases and V 2 bases, and 5 bases lay outside the gene matches. Looked up from germline, CDR1 is MDHEN and CDR2 is SYDVKM. This CDR3 is 16 amino acids long. This chain's CDR3 is CASSLGLQGSTDTQYF. The CDR3 bases are TGTGCCAGCAGTTTAGGTCTACAGGGGAGCACAGATACGCAGTATTTT. The full variable domain, its missing parts supplied by reference TRBV28 and TRBJ2-3, is DVKVTQSSRYLVKRTGEKVFLECVQDMDHENMFWYRQDPGLGLRLIYFSYDVKMKEKGDIPEGYSVSREKKERFSLILESASTNQTSMYLCASSLGLQGSTDTQYFGPGTRLTVL.

The gene calls are TRBV29-1 and TRBJ2-3; 10 positions match TRBD1. The CDR3 loop spans 14 amino acids. CDR1 is SQVTM, CDR2 ANQGSEA, per germline. The V segment lost 4 bases and the J segment 6 bases; nucleotides outside the gene matches: 7. The CDR3 region is CSVADRGRSDTQYF. In nucleotides, the CDR3 is TGCAGCGTTGCCGACAGGGGGCGTTCCGATACGCAGTATTTT.

The chain combines TRBV5-1 with TRBJ1-1; D might be TRBD1 (6 bases). V lost 4 bases, J lost 5 bases, and 15 bases lay in between. From germline, CDR1 is SGHRS and CDR2 YFSETQ. This CDR3 has 14 amino acids. The CDR3 DNA reads TGCGCCAGCAGCCCAGCGACAGGTAAGACTGAAGCTTTCTTT. Its protein product is CASSPATGKTEAFF.

DNA of the CDR3: TGTGCCAGCAGCAACAGCGGGGCCGGGGAGCTGTTTTTT. This sequence encodes CASSNSGAGELFF. The chain couples TRBV14 to TRBJ2-2; TRBD2 agrees at 7 bases. The CDR3 loop spans 13 amino acids. Germline CDR1 SGHDN, CDR2 FVKESK. Trimming at V came to 5 bases and at J to 6 bases, leaving 3 bases not matched to a gene.

The chain has TRBV2 and TRBJ1-2; TRBD1 is a possible D gene (6 bases). The CDR3 covers 12 residues. V was cut by 8 bases and J by 7 bases, with 14 bases left in between. Germline CDR1 reads SNHLY; CDR2 reads FYNNEI. Here the CDR3 reads CASGLYRAGYTF. CDR3 sequence (DNA): TGTGCCAGCGGCTTATACAGGGCTGGCTACACCTTC.

The chain carries TRBV7-2 and TRBJ2-3; 9 bases agree with TRBD2. V lost 1 base to trimming and J lost 5 bases; unmatched junction nucleotides: 4. Germline CDR1 is SGHTA and CDR2 is FQGNSA. The CDR3 is made up of 15 amino acids. CDR3 amino acids: CASSLVSSGVDTQYF. The CDR3 nucleotides read TGTGCCAGCAGCTTAGTCTCTAGCGGGGTAGATACGCAGTATTTT.

The genes are TRBV4-1 and TRBJ1-2, with no clear D. V was shortened by 3 bases and J by 4 bases, with 18 bases between the two germline ends. CDR3 size: 16 residues. CDR1 MGHRA and CDR2 YSYEKL come from the germline V gene. The CDR3 DNA reads as TGCGCCAGCAGCCACTATGACACCCGCGGGCCCTATGGCTACACCTTC. As protein: CASSHYDTRGPYGYTF.

The J gene is TRBJ2-2, the V gene TRBV28; D unclear. There are 15 residues in the CDR3. V lost 4 bases, J lost 2 bases, and 11 bases lay in between. Germline V CDR1 and CDR2: MDHEN, SYDVKM. The CDR3 DNA sequence: TGTGCCAGCAGTTCCCCCTCGCGAAACACCGGGGAGCTGTTTTTT. This gives the protein CASSSPSRNTGELFF.

The chain couples TRBV28 to TRBJ2-4; 9 bases align to TRBD1. After removal of 5 bases from V and 6 bases from J, the junction contained 11 bases not matched to a gene. The CDR3 totals 16 residues. Germline loops: CDR1 MDHEN, CDR2 SYDVKM. CDR3 coding DNA: TGTGCCAGCAGTCCGTTTACAGGGGGCTGGGGAAACATTCAGTACTTC. Its protein is CASSPFTGGWGNIQYF.

The chain has TRBV5-4 and TRBJ1-2; D not resolved. There are 15 residues in the CDR3. Germline-derived CDR1 and CDR2 are SGHNT and YYREEE (reference sequence). The V gene lost 0 bases and the J gene lost 4 bases, with 13 bases spanning the gap. CDR3: CASSLDGEEAYGYTF. CDR3 nucleotides: TGTGCCAGCAGCTTGGACGGGGAGGAGGCCTATGGCTACACCTTC.

This chain uses TRBV27 with TRBJ1-1; 8 bases are a match to TRBD1. V was clipped by 4 bases and J by 3 bases; unmatched bases: 4. CDR1 and CDR2 (germline): MNHEY, SMNVEV (reference sequence). There are 14 residues in the CDR3. Here the CDR3 DNA reads TGTGCCAGCAGTTCCCGGACAGGGCACACTGAAGCTTTCTTT. Protein sequence: CASSSRTGHTEAFF.

The gene calls are TRBV9 and TRBJ2-7; TRBD1 aligns across 8 bases. The CDR3 covers 15 residues. V dropped 1 base and J dropped 2; count of bases not matched to a gene: 5. Germline V lookup: CDR1 SGDLS, CDR2 YYNGEE. The CDR3 protein is CASSVSGQGTYEQYF. The CDR3 DNA follows: TGTGCCAGCAGCGTATCTGGACAGGGCACCTACGAGCAGTACTTC.

The CDR3 DNA sequence: TGTGCCAGCAGCCCTCGGGGGGGCTTGGGCAGCTATGTATATCCCCTCCACTTT. Its protein is CASSPRGGLGSYVYPLHF. This rearrangement joins TRBV7-2 to TRBJ1-6; D perhaps matches TRBD1 (6 bases). This CDR3 is built from 18 residues. The V end was cut by 5 bases, the J end by 13 bases, with 30 bases between. Germline values: CDR1 SGHTA, CDR2 FQGNSA.

This clone showed up just once. The V call is TRBV5-1, the J call TRBJ2-1; TRBD2 is a possible D gene (6 bases). There are 13 residues in the CDR3. Trimming shortened V by 4 bases and J by 6 bases, and 11 bases separated the two germline ends. The V gene's germline CDR1 is SGHRS and CDR2 YFSETQ. CDR3 in DNA: TGCGCCAGCAGCACCCAACTAGCCAATGAGCAGTTCTTC. It codes for CASSTQLANEQFF.